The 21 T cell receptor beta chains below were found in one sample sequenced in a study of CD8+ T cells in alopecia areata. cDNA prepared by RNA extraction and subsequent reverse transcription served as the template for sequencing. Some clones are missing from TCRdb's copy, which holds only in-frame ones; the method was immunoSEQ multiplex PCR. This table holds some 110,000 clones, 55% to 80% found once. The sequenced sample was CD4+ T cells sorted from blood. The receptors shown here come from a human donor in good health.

The chain's CDR3 is CASSVLAVQETQYF. Written as DNA, the CDR3 is TGTGCCAGCAGTGTTTTAGCGGTCCAAGAGACCCAGTACTTC. The chain is built from TRBV2 and TRBJ2-5, with D perhaps TRBD2 (6 bases). Trimming took 4 bases from V and 1 from J, leaving 10 bases between them. Germline assignment: CDR1 SNHLY and CDR2 FYNNEI. The CDR3 is 14 amino acids.

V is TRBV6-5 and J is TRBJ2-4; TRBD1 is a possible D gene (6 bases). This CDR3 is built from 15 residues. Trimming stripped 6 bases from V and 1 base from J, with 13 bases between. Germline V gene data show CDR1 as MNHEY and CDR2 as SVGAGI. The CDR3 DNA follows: TGTGCCAGCAGCCGGACAGAAGGGGCCAAAAACATTCAGTACTTC. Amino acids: CASSRTEGAKNIQYF.

CDR3 DNA: TGCAGCGCCCGGGGACAGAGCTCCTACGAGCAGTACTTC. This translates into CSARGQSSYEQYF. The chain joins TRBV29-1 to TRBJ2-7; 7 bases match TRBD1. Germline V gene sequence: CDR1 SQVTM, CDR2 ANQGSEA. The junction had 6 bases not matched to a gene; V was cut back by 7 bases and J by 0 bases. This CDR3 comprises 13 residues.

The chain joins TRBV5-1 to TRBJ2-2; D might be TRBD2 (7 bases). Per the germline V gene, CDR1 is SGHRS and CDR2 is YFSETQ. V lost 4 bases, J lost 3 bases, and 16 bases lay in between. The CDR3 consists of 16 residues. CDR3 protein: CASSMGQGRDTGELFF. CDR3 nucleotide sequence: TGCGCCAGCAGCATGGGCCAGGGGAGGGACACCGGGGAGCTGTTTTTT.

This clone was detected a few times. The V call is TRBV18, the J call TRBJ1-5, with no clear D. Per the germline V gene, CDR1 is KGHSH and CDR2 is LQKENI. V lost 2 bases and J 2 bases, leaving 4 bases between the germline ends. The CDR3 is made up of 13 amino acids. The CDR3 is CASSPERNQPQHF. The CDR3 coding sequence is TGTGCCAGCTCACCAGAACGCAATCAGCCCCAGCATTTT.

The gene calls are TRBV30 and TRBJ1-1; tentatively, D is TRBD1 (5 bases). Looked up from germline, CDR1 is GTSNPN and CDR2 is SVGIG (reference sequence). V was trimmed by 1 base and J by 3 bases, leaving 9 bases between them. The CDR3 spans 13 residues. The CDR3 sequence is CAWSDRGDTEAFF. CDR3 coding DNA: TGTGCCTGGAGTGACAGAGGGGACACTGAAGCTTTCTTT.

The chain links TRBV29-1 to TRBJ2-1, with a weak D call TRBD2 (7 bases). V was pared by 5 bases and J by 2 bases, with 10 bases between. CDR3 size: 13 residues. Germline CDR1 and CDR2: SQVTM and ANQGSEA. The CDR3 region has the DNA TGCAGCGTTCGGGGGGCCACCTACAATGAGCAGTTCTTC. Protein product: CSVRGATYNEQFF.

The CDR3 sequence is CASSPSSVRGSQGGYTF. CDR3 in DNA: TGTGCCAGCAGTCCCAGCTCCGTACGCGGCTCACAGGGTGGCTACACCTTC. The J gene is TRBJ1-2, the V gene TRBV27, with D possibly matching TRBD1 (6 bases). V was pared by 5 bases and J by 7 bases, with 26 bases between. Germline V CDR1 and CDR2: MNHEY, SMNVEV (reference sequence). The CDR3 consists of 17 residues.

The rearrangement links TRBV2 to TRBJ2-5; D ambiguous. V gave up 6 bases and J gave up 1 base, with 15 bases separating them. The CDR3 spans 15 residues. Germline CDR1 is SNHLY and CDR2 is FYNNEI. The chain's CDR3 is CASSGGSFAQETQYF. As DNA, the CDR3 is TGTGCCAGCAGCGGTGGGTCTTTTGCCCAAGAGACCCAGTACTTC.

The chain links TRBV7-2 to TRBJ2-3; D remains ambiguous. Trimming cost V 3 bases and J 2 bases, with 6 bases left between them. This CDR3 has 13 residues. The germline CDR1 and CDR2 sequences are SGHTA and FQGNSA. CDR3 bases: TGTGCCAGCAGCTTTTGGGACACAGATACGCAGTATTTT. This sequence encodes CASSFWDTDTQYF.

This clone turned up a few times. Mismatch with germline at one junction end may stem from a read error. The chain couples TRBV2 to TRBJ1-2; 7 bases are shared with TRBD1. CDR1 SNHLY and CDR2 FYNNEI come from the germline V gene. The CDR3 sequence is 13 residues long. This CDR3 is CASSEDRADGYTF. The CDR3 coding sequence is TGTGCCAGCAGCGAAGACAGGGCGGATGGCTACACCTTC.

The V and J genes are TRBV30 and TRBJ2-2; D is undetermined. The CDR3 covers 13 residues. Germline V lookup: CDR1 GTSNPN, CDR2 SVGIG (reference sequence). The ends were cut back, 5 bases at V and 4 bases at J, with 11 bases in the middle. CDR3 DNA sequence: TGTGCCTGGGCCGCTTCGGGCACCGGGGAGCTGTTTTTT. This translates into CAWAASGTGELFF.

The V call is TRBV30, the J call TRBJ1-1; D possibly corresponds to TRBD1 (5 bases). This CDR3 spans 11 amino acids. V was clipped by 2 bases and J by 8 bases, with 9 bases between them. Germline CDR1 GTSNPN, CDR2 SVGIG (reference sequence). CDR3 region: CAWSPNREAFF. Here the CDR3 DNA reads TGTGCCTGGAGTCCCAACAGGGAAGCTTTCTTT. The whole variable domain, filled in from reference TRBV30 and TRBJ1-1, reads SQTIHQWPATLVQPVGSPLSLECTVEGTSNPNLYWYRQAAGRGLQLLFYSVGIGQISSEVPQNLSASRPQDRQFILSSKKLLLSDSGFYLCAWSPNREAFFGQGTRLTVV.

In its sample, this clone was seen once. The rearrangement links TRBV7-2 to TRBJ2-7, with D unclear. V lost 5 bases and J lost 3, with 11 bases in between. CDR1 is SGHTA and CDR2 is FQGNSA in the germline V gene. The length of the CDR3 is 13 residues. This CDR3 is CASSLQSRYEQYF. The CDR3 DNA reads TGTGCCAGCAGCCTCCAGTCCCGCTACGAGCAGTACTTC.

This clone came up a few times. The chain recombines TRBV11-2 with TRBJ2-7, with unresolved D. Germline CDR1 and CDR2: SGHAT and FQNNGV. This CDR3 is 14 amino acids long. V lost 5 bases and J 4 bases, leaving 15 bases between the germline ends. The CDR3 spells CASSLNRLRYEQYF. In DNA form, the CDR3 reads TGTGCCAGCAGCCTGAACCGATTGAGATACGAGCAGTACTTC.

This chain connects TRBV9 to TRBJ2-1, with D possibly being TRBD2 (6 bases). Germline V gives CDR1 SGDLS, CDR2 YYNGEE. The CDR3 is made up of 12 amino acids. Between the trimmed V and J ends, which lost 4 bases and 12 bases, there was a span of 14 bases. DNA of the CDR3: TGTGCCAGCAGCCCTGATGGGGGGTTGCAGTTCTTC. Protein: CASSPDGGLQFF.

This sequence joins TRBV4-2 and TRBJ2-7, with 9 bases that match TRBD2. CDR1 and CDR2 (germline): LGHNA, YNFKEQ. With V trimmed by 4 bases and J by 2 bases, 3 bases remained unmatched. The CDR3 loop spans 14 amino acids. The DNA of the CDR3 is TGTGCCAGCAGCCCGGGACTAGCTGCCTACGAGCAGTACTTC. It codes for CASSPGLAAYEQYF.

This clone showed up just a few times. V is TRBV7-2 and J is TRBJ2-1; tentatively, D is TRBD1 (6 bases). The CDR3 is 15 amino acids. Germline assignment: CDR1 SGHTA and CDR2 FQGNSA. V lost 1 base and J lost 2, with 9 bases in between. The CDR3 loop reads CASSLDRDAYNEQFF. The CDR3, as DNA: TGTGCCAGCAGCTTAGACAGGGATGCCTACAATGAGCAGTTCTTC.

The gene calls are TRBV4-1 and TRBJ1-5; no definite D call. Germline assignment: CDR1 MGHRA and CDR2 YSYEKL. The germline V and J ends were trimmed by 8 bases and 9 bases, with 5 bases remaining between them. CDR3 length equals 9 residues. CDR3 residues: CASPWPQHF. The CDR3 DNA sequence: TGCGCCAGCCCGTGGCCCCAGCATTTT.

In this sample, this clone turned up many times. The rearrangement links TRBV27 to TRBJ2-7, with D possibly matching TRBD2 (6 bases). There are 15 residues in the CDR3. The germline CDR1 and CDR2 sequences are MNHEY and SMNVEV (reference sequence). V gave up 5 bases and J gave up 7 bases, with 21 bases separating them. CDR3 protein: CASSGVGTGEREQYF. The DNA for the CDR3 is TGTGCCAGCAGTGGCGTGGGGACGGGGGAGCGGGAGCAGTACTTC.

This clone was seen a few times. The CDR3 nucleotides are TGTGCCAGCAGTAAAGAGGGTGGACGTCAGCCCCAGCATTTT. Its protein is CASSKEGGRQPQHF. The J gene is TRBJ1-5, the V gene TRBV6-5; unclear D gene. Between the trimmed V and J ends, which lost 5 bases and 6 bases, there was a span of 14 bases. Germline V gene sequence: CDR1 MNHEY, CDR2 SVGAGI. This CDR3 contains 14 residues.